What follows are 18 T cell receptor beta chains derived from one specimen sequenced in a study of shared clonotypes between healthy human individuals. Only in-frame clones appear in the TCRdb table, and some are missing; sequencing was by immunoSEQ multiplex PCR. The table lists more than 400,000 clones, over 70% of them singletons. Input material: PBMCs. These receptors were collected from a woman in her thirties or forties in good health. Some clones in this sample may be carry-over from other donors' samples.

The rearrangement uses TRBV29-1 and TRBJ1-1; 9 nucleotides match TRBD1. The V gene end was trimmed by 2 bases and the J gene end by 7 bases; junction bases not matched to a gene: 5. The V gene's germline CDR1 is SQVTM and CDR2 ANQGSEA. This CDR3 has 13 amino acids. The CDR3: CSVELRQGGEAFF. The CDR3 DNA sequence: TGCAGCGTTGAATTGCGACAGGGGGGTGAAGCTTTCTTT.

The chain joins TRBV4-1 to TRBJ2-1; 8 nucleotides line up with TRBD1. This CDR3 comprises 17 residues. With V trimmed by 1 base and J by 3 bases, 8 bases remained unmatched. The germline gives CDR1 MGHRA, CDR2 YSYEKL. The CDR3 here is CASSQVNTGGLYNEQFF. CDR3 DNA: TGCGCCAGCAGCCAAGTTAACACAGGGGGACTCTACAATGAGCAGTTCTTC.

J is TRBJ2-2 and V is TRBV9; 15 nucleotides line up with TRBD2. Germline V gives CDR1 SGDLS, CDR2 YYNGEE. The length of the CDR3 is 16 residues. Losses at the gene ends were 3 bases for V and 6 bases for J; bases not matched to a gene: 3. In DNA form, the CDR3 reads TGTGCCAGCAGCGCGGGACTAGCGGGAGGTTCCGGGGAGCTGTTTTTT. Translation gives CASSAGLAGGSGELFF.

This chain connects TRBV29-1 to TRBJ1-1; D possibly corresponds to TRBD1 (5 bases). The CDR3 is 13 amino acids. The V gene lost 7 bases and the J gene lost 5 bases, with 17 bases spanning the gap. Germline values: CDR1 SQVTM, CDR2 ANQGSEA. CDR3 coding DNA: TGCAGCGCTTCTGTTCAGGGAGGGACTGAAGCTTTCTTT. Its protein is CSASVQGGTEAFF.

The J gene is TRBJ2-7, the V gene TRBV9; TRBD1 matches 9 bases. Germline V lookup: CDR1 SGDLS, CDR2 YYNGEE. The CDR3 runs to 14 residues. The V and J ends lost 3 bases and 3 bases, in that order; junction bases with no gene match: 4. In nucleotides, the CDR3 is TGTGCCAGCAGCGGGGGACAGGGAAACTACGAGCAGTACTTC. It is translated as CASSGGQGNYEQYF.

The chain recombines TRBV2 with TRBJ1-5; a possible D gene is TRBD1 (5 bases). The germline gives CDR1 SNHLY, CDR2 FYNNEI. The CDR3 contains 16 residues. The germline V and J ends were trimmed by 3 bases and 0 bases, with 12 bases remaining between them. The CDR3 reads CASSELGDHSNQPQHF. The CDR3 DNA sequence: TGTGCCAGCAGTGAGTTGGGGGATCATAGCAATCAGCCCCAGCATTTT. The whole variable domain, remainder taken from reference TRBV2 and TRBJ1-5, is EPEVTQTPSHQVTQMGQEVILRCVPISNHLYFYWYRQILGQKVEFLVSFYNNEISEKSEIFDDQFSVERPDGSNFTLKIRSTKLEDSAMYFCASSELGDHSNQPQHFGDGTRLSIL.

Comments on this clone: A far larger clone is just one base off, so this is likely a read error. Other DNA sequences in this sample translate to the same CDR3. The rearrangement joins TRBV5-1 to TRBJ2-7; TRBD2 might be the D (6 bases). V lost 3 bases and J 4 bases, leaving 17 bases between the germline ends. Looked up from germline, CDR1 is SGHRS and CDR2 is YFSETQ. The CDR3 totals 15 residues. The CDR3 reads CASSSSPGEIYEQYF. The DNA for the CDR3 is TGCGCCAGCAGCTCCTCACCGGGAGAAATATACGAGCAGTACTTC.

The rearrangement uses TRBV5-1 and TRBJ2-3; TRBD1 matches 8 bases. The V gene's germline CDR1 is SGHRS and CDR2 YFSETQ. This CDR3 is built from 13 residues. Trimming took 4 bases from V and 4 from J; bases not matched to a gene: 2. CDR3 sequence: CASSPQGADTQYF. DNA of the CDR3: TGCGCCAGCAGCCCACAGGGGGCAGATACGCAGTATTTT.

Only one count was recorded for this clone. The chain carries TRBV7-3 and TRBJ2-3, with 8 bases fitting TRBD1. In germline, CDR1 is SGHTA, CDR2 FQGTGA. With 3 bases clipped from V and 1 base from J, the junction kept 3 bases outside the gene matches. CDR3 length equals 15 residues. The CDR3 DNA sequence: TGTGCCAGCAGCTTCGACAGGGGTCGCACAGATACGCAGTATTTT. This gives the protein CASSFDRGRTDTQYF.

On this clone: Since a far larger clone is one base different, this is likely a read error. The same CDR3 also results from other DNA sequences found in this sample. The J gene is TRBJ2-7, the V gene TRBV23-1; D call uncertain. TRBV23-1 is an open reading frame whose function is uncertain. CDR3 size: 13 residues. CDR3 sequence reads: CASIEGIPYEQYF. CDR3 nucleotide sequence: TGCGCCAGCATTGAAGGGATCCCCTACGAGCAGTACTTT.

The chain is built from TRBV10-3 and TRBJ1-2; possible D gene TRBD1, 5 bases. This CDR3 region has 13 residues. V was cut by 6 bases and J by 3 bases, with 11 bases left in between. Germline V gene lookup returns CDR1 ENHRY and CDR2 SYGVKD. The CDR3 protein is CAIRGDGDYGYTF. The CDR3, as DNA: TGTGCCATCAGGGGGGACGGGGACTATGGCTACACCTTC.

The chain recombines TRBV19 with TRBJ2-7; 7 bases match TRBD2. This CDR3 is built from 14 residues. The germline gives CDR1 LNHDA, CDR2 SQIVND (reference sequence). J lost 4 bases, V lost 4 bases, and 7 bases had no gene match. CDR3 bases: TGTGCCAGTAGTACCCAGCGGGGCTCTTACGAGCAGTACTTC. Encoded protein: CASSTQRGSYEQYF.

The chain employs TRBV5-1 and TRBJ2-2, with a tentative D call TRBD1 (6 bases). The germline V and J ends were trimmed by 0 bases and 2 bases, with 14 bases remaining between them. The CDR3 runs 17 residues. The germline V gene encodes CDR1 SGHRS and CDR2 YFSETQ. The CDR3 loop reads CASSLDRERLNTGELFF. CDR3 in DNA: TGCGCCAGCAGCTTGGACAGGGAGAGACTAAACACCGGGGAGCTGTTTTTT.

On this clone: This likely traces to a read error, being one base from a far larger clone. Other nucleotide sequences in the sample specify the same CDR3. V usage is TRBV30 and J usage is TRBJ1-1, with a possible D match to TRBD1 (6 bases). Trimming cost V 3 bases and J 6 bases, with 11 bases left between them. The CDR3 is 12 residues long. CDR1 and CDR2 (germline): GTSNPN, SVGIG (reference sequence). The CDR3 DNA follows: TGTGCCTGGAGGGGGGCGGCGGCTGAAGCTTTCTTT. This gives the protein CAWRGAAAEAFF.

CDR3 residues: CAWSRTWSVRETQYF. CDR3 sequence (DNA): TGTGCCTGGAGTCGGACGTGGAGCGTGAGGGAGACCCAGTACTTC. The gene calls are TRBV30 and TRBJ2-5; no clear D. The length of the CDR3 is 15 residues. V lost 2 bases and J lost 5, with 18 bases in between. Germline V CDR1 and CDR2: GTSNPN, SVGIG (reference sequence).

This clone was found a few times. This chain uses TRBV5-4 with TRBJ2-1; unclear D gene. V was pared by 9 bases and J by 1 base, with 14 bases between. The CDR3 consists of 14 residues. Germline V gene sequence: CDR1 SGHNT, CDR2 YYREEE (reference sequence). The CDR3: CATNAKGSYNEQFF. CDR3 sequence (DNA): TGTGCCACTAACGCTAAAGGGTCCTACAATGAGCAGTTCTTC.

This sequence joins TRBV5-6 and TRBJ2-1; no reliable D call. V lost 0 bases, J lost 1 base, and 8 bases lay in between. CDR1 is SGHDT and CDR2 is YYEEEE in the germline V gene. The length of the CDR3 is 15 residues. CDR3 amino acids: CASSLGPTSYNEQFF. CDR3 sequence (DNA): TGTGCCAGCAGCTTGGGACCCACATCCTACAATGAGCAGTTCTTC.

This clone was detected only a few times. The identical CDR3 is also encoded by other nucleotide sequences in the sample. The V call is TRBV27, the J call TRBJ2-2; D is unclear. The germline V and J ends were trimmed by 2 bases and 4 bases, with 2 bases remaining between them. The CDR3 is 12 residues long. Germline V gives CDR1 MNHEY, CDR2 SMNVEV (reference sequence). In nucleotides, the CDR3 is TGTGCCAGCAGTTTAGGCACCGGGGAGCTGTTTTTT. The encoded protein is CASSLGTGELFF.